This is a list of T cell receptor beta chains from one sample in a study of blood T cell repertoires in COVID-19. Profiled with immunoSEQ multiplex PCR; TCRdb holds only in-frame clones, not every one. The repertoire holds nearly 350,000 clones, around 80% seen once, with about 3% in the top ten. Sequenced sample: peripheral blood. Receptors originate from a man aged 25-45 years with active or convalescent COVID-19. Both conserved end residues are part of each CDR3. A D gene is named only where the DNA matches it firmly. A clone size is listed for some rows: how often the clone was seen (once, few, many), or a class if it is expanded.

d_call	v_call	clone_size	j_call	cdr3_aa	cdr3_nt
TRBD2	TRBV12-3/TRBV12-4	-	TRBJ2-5	CASTQGLAGTQYF	TGTGCCAGCACCCAGGGACTAGCGGGGACCCAGTACTTC
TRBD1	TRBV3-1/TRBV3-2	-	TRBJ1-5	CASSQTGKNQPQHF	TGTGCCAGCAGCCAGACAGGGAAAAATCAGCCCCAGCATTTT
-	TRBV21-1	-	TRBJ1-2	CASSLTANTF	TGTGCCAGCAGCCTGACAGCGAACACCTTC
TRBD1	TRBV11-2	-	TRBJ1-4	CASSLNTGTGLRKLFF	TGTGCCAGCAGCTTAAATACCGGGACAGGGCTAAGGAAACTGTTTTTT
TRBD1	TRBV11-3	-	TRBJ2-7	CASSLGTGVHEQYF	TGTGCCAGCAGCTTAGGGACAGGGGTGCACGAGCAGTACTTC
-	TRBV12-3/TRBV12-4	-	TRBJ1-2	CASSFGQTYGYTF	TGTGCCAGCAGTTTTGGGCAGACATATGGCTACACCTTC
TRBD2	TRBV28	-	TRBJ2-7	CASSTLGTSESYEQYF	TGTGCCAGCAGTACCCTAGGGACTAGCGAGTCCTACGAGCAGTACTTC
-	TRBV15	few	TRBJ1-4	CATSRGQALRLSATNEKLFF	TGTGCCACCAGCAGAGGACAGGCCCTGCGACTTTCTGCAACTAATGAAAAACTGTTTTTT
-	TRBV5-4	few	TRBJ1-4	CASSTGTNEKLFF	TGTGCCAGCAGCACAGGTACGAATGAAAAACTGTTTTTT
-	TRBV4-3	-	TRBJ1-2	CASSHKPDRNYGYTF	TGCGCCAGCAGCCACAAGCCTGACAGAAACTATGGCTACACCTTC
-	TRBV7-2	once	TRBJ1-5	CASSLEPASNQPQHF	TGTGCCAGCAGCTTAGAGCCTGCCAGCAATCAGCCCCAGCATTTT
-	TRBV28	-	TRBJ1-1	CASSLIPVNTEAFF	TGTGCCAGCAGTTTGATTCCGGTGAACACTGAAGCTTTCTTT
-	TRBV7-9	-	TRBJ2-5	CASRSPTETQYF	TGTGCCAGCCGTTCGCCTACTGAGACCCAGTACTTC
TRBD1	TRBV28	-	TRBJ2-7	CASSTGGPYEQYF	TGTGCCAGCAGTACAGGGGGTCCCTACGAGCAGTACTTC
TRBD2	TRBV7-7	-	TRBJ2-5	CASSLRLGASGGETQYF	TGTGCCAGCAGCTTACGTTTGGGGGCTAGCGGGGGAGAGACCCAGTACTTC
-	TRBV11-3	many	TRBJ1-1	CASSLGPGQSEAFF	TGTGCCAGCAGCTTAGGGCCGGGACAATCTGAAGCTTTCTTT